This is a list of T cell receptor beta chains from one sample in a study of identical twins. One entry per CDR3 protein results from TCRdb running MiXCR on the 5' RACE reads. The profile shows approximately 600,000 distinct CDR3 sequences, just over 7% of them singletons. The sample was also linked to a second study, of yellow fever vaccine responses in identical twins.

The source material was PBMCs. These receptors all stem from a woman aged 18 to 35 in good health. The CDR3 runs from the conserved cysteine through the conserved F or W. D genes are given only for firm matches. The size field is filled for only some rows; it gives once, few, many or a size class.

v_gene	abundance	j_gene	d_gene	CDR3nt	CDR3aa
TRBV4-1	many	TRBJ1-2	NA	TGCGCCAGCAGCCAGGAGGGCGGTCGTGGCTACACCTTC	CASSQEGGRGYTF
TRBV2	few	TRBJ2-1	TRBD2	TGTGCCACCGGACTAGAGGGAGCTGAGCAGTTCTTC	CATGLEGAEQFF
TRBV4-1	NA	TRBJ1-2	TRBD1	TGCGCCAGCAGCCAAGAAGGTCGAGGACAGGGCCTAAATGGCTACACCTTC	CASSQEGRGQGLNGYTF
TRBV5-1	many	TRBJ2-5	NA	TGCGCCAGTGGGAGCCAAGAGACCCAGTACTTC	CASGSQETQYF
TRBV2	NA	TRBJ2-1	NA	TGTGCCAGCACCATCGCTAGCGACAAGTACAATGAGCAGTTCTTC	CASTIASDKYNEQFF
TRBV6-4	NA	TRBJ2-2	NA	TGTGCCAGCAGTCCCGGGCCCTACGAGGGCACCGGGGAGCTGTTTTTT	CASSPGPYEGTGELFF
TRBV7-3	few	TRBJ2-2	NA	TGTGCCAGCAGCCCAATAGGGGAGAACACCGGGGAGCTGTTTTTT	CASSPIGENTGELFF
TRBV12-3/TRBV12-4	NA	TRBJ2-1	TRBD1	TGTGCCAGCAGTCAACAGACAGGGTATGGCAATGAGCAGTTCTTC	CASSQQTGYGNEQFF
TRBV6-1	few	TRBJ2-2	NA	TGTGCCAGCAGTAGAAGAGCGAACACCGGGGAGCTGTTTTTT	CASSRRANTGELFF
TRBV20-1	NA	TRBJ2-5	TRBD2	TGCTGTGCTAGAGATACGCGGCTAGCGGGAAAAGAGACCCAGTACTTC	CCARDTRLAGKETQYF
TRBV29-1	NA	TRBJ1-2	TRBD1	TGCAGCGTCCTTGGGACAGGACCTAACTATGGCTACACCTTC	CSVLGTGPNYGYTF
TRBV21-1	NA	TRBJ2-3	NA	TGTGCCAGCAGCGACCGGCTGAGAGGGGGCGGAACAGATACGCAGTATTTT	CASSDRLRGGGTDTQYF
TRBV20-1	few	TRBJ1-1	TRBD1	TGCAGTGCTAGAGACGTGAGACAGGGTTGGTCTGAAGCTTTCTTT	CSARDVRQGWSEAFF
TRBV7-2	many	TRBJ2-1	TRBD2	TGTGCCAGCAGCTTAGTCGGGGGACTAGCGGGAGCTCGGCAGTTCTTC	CASSLVGGLAGARQFF
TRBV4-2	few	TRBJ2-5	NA	TGTGCCAGCAGCCGAAGGAGTCAAGAGACCCAGTACTTC	CASSRRSQETQYF
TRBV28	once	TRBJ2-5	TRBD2	TGTGCCAGCAGTTTATTATTAGCGGGGGTTGCCCAAGAGACCCAGTACTTC	CASSLLLAGVAQETQYF
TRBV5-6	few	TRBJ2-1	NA	TGTGCCAGCAGCTCATCGGGACTCGGTTCCTACAATGAGCAGTTCTTC	CASSSSGLGSYNEQFF
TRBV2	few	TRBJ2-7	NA	TGTGCCAGCAGTGACGACAGATTATCCCACGAGCAGTACTTC	CASSDDRLSHEQYF
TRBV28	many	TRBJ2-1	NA	TGTGCCAGCTTATCGGATAGTTTTGGTGAGCAGTTCTTC	CASLSDSFGEQFF
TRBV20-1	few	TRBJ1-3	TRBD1	TGCAGTGCTAGAGCGGACAGGACTGGAAACACCATATATTTT	CSARADRTGNTIYF
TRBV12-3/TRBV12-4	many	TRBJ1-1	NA	TGTGCCAGCAGTTTAATCCCAGGGAAGGCTGAAGCTTTCTTT	CASSLIPGKAEAFF
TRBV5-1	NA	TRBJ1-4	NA	TGCGCCAGCAGCGGAACAGGGTCAGCTAATGAAAAACTGTTTTTT	CASSGTGSANEKLFF
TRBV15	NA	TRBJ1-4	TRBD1	TGTGCCACCAGGGTAACAGGGGAATTAGGAAAACTGTTTTTT	CATRVTGELGKLFF
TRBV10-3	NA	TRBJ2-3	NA	TGTGCCATCAGTGAGTATACAGATACGCAGTATTTT	CAISEYTDTQYF
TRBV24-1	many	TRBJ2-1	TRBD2	TGTGCCACCAGTGAAACACTAGCGGGTCATGAGCAGTTCTTC	CATSETLAGHEQFF
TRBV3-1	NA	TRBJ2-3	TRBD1	TGTGCCAGCAGCCAAAGACAGGGAACAGATACGCAGTATTTT	CASSQRQGTDTQYF
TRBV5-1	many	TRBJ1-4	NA	TGCGCCAGCAGCTTGGGACAAACAAATGAAAAACTGTTTTTT	CASSLGQTNEKLFF
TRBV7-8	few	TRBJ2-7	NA	TGTGCCAGCAGCCTCCGGGACGGAACCTACGAGCAGTACTTC	CASSLRDGTYEQYF
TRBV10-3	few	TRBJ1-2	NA	TGTGCCATCAGTGGGGTTGGATATGGCTACACCTTC	CAISGVGYGYTF
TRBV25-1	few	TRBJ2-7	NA	TGTGCCAGCAGTGAATATGACGCGAGCTCCTACGAGCAGTACTTC	CASSEYDASSYEQYF
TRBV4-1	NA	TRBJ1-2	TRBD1	TGCGCCAGCAGCCAAATACTGACAGGGTCAATCAACTATGGCTACACCTTC	CASSQILTGSINYGYTF
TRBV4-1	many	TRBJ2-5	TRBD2	TGCGCCAGCAGCCAAGCCGGGACTAGCGAAGAGACCCAGTACTTC	CASSQAGTSEETQYF
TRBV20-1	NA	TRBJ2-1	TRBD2	TGCAGTGCTAATGGACTAGCGGGAGATCTCGATGAGCAGTTCTTC	CSANGLAGDLDEQFF
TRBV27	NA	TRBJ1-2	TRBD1	TGTGCCAGCAGCTACAGGGGGGCGGGGTATGGCTACACCTTC	CASSYRGAGYGYTF
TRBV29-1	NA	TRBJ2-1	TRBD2	TGCAGCGTCCGACTAGCGGATAAAAATGAGCAGTTCTTC	CSVRLADKNEQFF
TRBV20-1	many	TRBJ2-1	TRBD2	TGCAGTGCTAGCCGGGCGACTAGCGGGGGGGCCGGTTTTTGGTCCAATGAGCAGTTCTTC	CSASRATSGGAGFWSNEQFF
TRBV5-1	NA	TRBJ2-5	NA	TGCGCCAGCAGCTTCAACGATGGCAGGCAAGAGACCCAGTACTTC	CASSFNDGRQETQYF
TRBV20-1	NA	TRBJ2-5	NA	TGCAGTGCTAGAAGGGCATACCAAGAGACCCAGTACTTC	CSARRAYQETQYF
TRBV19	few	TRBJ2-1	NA	TGTGCCAGTAGTATAGGGGGGACTTCGAGGGATGAGCAGTTCTTC	CASSIGGTSRDEQFF
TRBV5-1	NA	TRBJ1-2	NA	TGCGCCAGCAGCTCAACGGACGGCCCCTATGGCTACACCTTC	CASSSTDGPYGYTF
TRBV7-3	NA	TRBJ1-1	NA	TGTGCCAGCAGCATACTAGGGGTTTCTGAAGCTTTCTTT	CASSILGVSEAFF